This TCR beta chain was identified during a study of chemoradiotherapy in HPV16-positive cancers. Study overall: Functional T-cell assays on a couple of HPV16-positive patients' cells defined candidate HPV-specific clones and common TCR motifs.

Germline lookup yields CDR1 SNHLY and CDR2 FYNNEI. V lost 7 bases to trimming and J lost 5 bases, with 20 bases between them. The CDR3 is 15 amino acids. Repeated repertoire sampling spanned the course of chemoradiotherapy. Worth noting for this clone: Its antigen is as yet unknown.

General study results and limits: HPV-specific T cells were functionally defined from only two HPV16-positive patients. Candidate HPV-specific clones and E7-related TCR motifs grew in tumor during treatment.

The method was immunoSEQ multiplex PCR; TCRdb's version includes in-frame clones alone and lacks a portion of them. The top ten hold 3% to 4% of the sample, which has about 34,000 clones, about 90% seen once. The sequences come from blood, collected from a patient who underwent chemoradiotherapy. The chain recombines TRBV2 with TRBJ1-2; the D is unclear. This TCR came from a human donor with HPV-associated anogenital cancer. The CDR3 bases are TGTGCCAGCACCGGTGATGGAAGTTATGGGTATGGCTACACCTTC. Its translation: CASTGDGSYGYGYTF.